Below, 20 T cell receptor beta chains from the same sample are listed, as sequenced in a study of Graves' ophthalmopathy and Graves' hyperthyroidism. RNA transcripts were the source from which TCR beta CDR3 regions were amplified. Amplification began with first-round RT-PCR using HTBI primers, then second-round multiplex PCR was performed. In TCRdb, the multiplex PCR reads were re-called with MiXCR into one record per CDR3 protein. Of 400,000 to 450,000 distinct CDR3 sequences listed, roughly 20% are singletons. Specimen: peripheral blood. Receptor source: a woman aged 18-30 years with stable Graves' hyperthyroidism.

About this clonotype itself: A read error may produce the germline difference seen at one junction end. The chain carries TRBV11-2 and TRBJ2-5; D is perhaps TRBD1 (6 bases). The germline CDR1 and CDR2 sequences are SGHAT and FQNNGV. CDR3 size: 15 residues. The CDR3 here is CASSLDHGGQESQYF. As DNA, the CDR3 is TGTGCCAGCAGCTTAGATCATGGGGGACAAGAGAGCCAGTACTTC.

The genes are TRBV20-1 and TRBJ2-3; 9 bases match TRBD2. This CDR3 has 15 amino acids. V was pared by 4 bases and J by 0 bases, with 5 bases of the junction left unmatched. CDR1 is DFQATT, CDR2 SNEGSKA, per germline (reference sequence). The CDR3 DNA is TGCAGTGCTAAAGCGGGGGGCTTTAGCACAGATACGCAGTATTTT. Its translation is CSAKAGGFSTDTQYF.

This clonotype showed up just a few times. The chain uses TRBV12-3 or TRBV12-4 and TRBJ2-5; D uncertain. Trimming removed 2 bases at V and 1 base at J, with 5 bases between. CDR3 length equals 13 residues. As DNA, the CDR3 is TGTGCCAGCAGTTTACAAACCCAAGAGACCCAGTACTTC. Protein sequence: CASSLQTQETQYF.

This clonotype has a count of ten or more. The genes are TRBV20-1 and TRBJ1-2; unclear D gene. CDR3 size: 14 residues. Trimming took 4 bases from V and 4 from J, leaving 16 bases between them. CDR1 is DFQATT and CDR2 is SNEGSKA in the germline V gene (reference sequence). The CDR3 DNA is TGCAGTGCTACGCCCTACAACTTACGCTATGGCTACACCTTC. Protein sequence: CSATPYNLRYGYTF.

This clonotype has a count of ten or more. V gene TRBV12-3 or TRBV12-4 combines with J gene TRBJ1-6; 8 nucleotides agree with TRBD1. The V gene end was trimmed by 3 bases and the J gene end by 8 bases; junction bases not matched to a gene: 6. This CDR3 comprises 15 residues. CDR3 in amino acids: CASSFDRGWDSPLHF. The DNA of the CDR3 is TGTGCCAGCAGTTTTGACAGGGGTTGGGATTCACCCCTCCACTTT.

This clonotype has more than one count but fewer than ten. The gene calls are TRBV12-3 or TRBV12-4 and TRBJ1-1; D perhaps matches TRBD1 (5 bases). The CDR3 length is 13 residues. Trimming took off 5 bases at V and 6 bases at J, with 13 bases between the two ends. CDR3 DNA sequence: TGTGCCAGCAGTCCAGGGTTCCCTCCTGAAGCTTTCTTT. Its translation: CASSPGFPPEAFF.

This clonotype was seen more than once but under ten times. CDR3 loop: CASSSGQIPQETQYF. The CDR3 DNA reads as TGTGCCAGCAGCTCAGGGCAGATTCCCCAAGAGACCCAGTACTTC. The gene calls are TRBV6-1 and TRBJ2-5, with D perhaps TRBD1 (5 bases). Trimming stripped 6 bases from V and 1 base from J, with 15 bases between. This CDR3 has 15 residues. The germline gives CDR1 MNHNS, CDR2 SASEGT.

This clonotype has a count of ten or more. This rearrangement joins TRBV2 to TRBJ1-1; D possibly corresponds to TRBD1 (5 bases). V was pared by 4 bases and J by 1 base, with 7 bases between. Germline CDR1 is SNHLY and CDR2 is FYNNEI. This CDR3 is built from 13 residues. CDR3: CASSGQTNTEAFF. In DNA, the CDR3 is TGTGCCAGCAGTGGACAGACGAACACTGAAGCTTTCTTT.

This clonotype was detected many times. The gene calls are TRBV6-1 and TRBJ1-2; TRBD1 matches 7 bases. This CDR3 has 13 residues. V was clipped by 6 bases and J by 6 bases; unmatched bases: 7. CDR1 is MNHNS, CDR2 SASEGT, per germline. The CDR3 nucleotides read TGTGCCAGCAGGAAGGGACAGCACCATGGCTACACCTTC. The encoded protein is CASRKGQHHGYTF.

The sample holds many counts of this clonotype. The chain combines TRBV6-1 with TRBJ2-7; maybe TRBD1 (5 bases). Trimming removed 2 bases from V and 3 bases from J, with 14 bases in between. Per the germline V gene, CDR1 is MNHNS and CDR2 is SASEGT. This CDR3 comprises 15 residues. The CDR3, as DNA: TGTGCCAGCAGTGAAAGGCCCGCCAGGGTCTACGAGCAGTACTTC. It yields the protein CASSERPARVYEQYF.

Many counts were recorded for this clonotype. The V and J genes are TRBV12-3 or TRBV12-4 and TRBJ1-2; 9 bases fit TRBD1. The J segment lost 6 bases and the V segment lost 6 bases, leaving 5 bases of the junction unmatched. The length of the CDR3 is 13 residues. The CDR3 protein is CASSPDRGDGYTF. The CDR3 DNA is TGTGCCAGCAGCCCGGACAGGGGAGATGGCTACACCTTC.

This clonotype was seen repeatedly, ten times or more. The V gene is TRBV20-1, the J gene TRBJ2-7; the D gene is possibly TRBD2 (6 bases). Germline V gives CDR1 DFQATT, CDR2 SNEGSKA (reference sequence). The CDR3 has 13 residues. Between the trimmed V and J ends, which lost 4 bases and 3 bases, there was a span of 13 bases. The CDR3 is CSANAGWVYEQYF. For the CDR3, the DNA is TGCAGTGCTAATGCGGGATGGGTCTACGAGCAGTACTTC.

This clonotype showed up many times. The genes are TRBV20-1 and TRBJ1-6; 9 bases are shared with TRBD1. Germline CDR1 reads DFQATT; CDR2 reads SNEGSKA (reference sequence). The CDR3 spans 15 residues. V trimming: 3 bases; J trimming: 10 bases; junction bases outside the gene matches: 10. The CDR3 DNA reads TGCAGTGCTAGCCCTCCGGGACAGGGCGCCTCACCCCTCCACTTT. Amino acids: CSASPPGQGASPLHF.

This clonotype was recorded a few times. CDR3 sequence: CASSIRGAGANVLTF. In DNA form, the CDR3 reads TGTGCCAGCAGCATCCGAGGGGCTGGGGCCAACGTCCTGACTTTC. The chain carries TRBV13 and TRBJ2-6; D tentatively fits TRBD1 or TRBD2 (5 bases each). V was cut by 5 bases and J by 2 bases, with 10 bases left in between. CDR1 is PRHDT and CDR2 is FYEKMQ in the germline V gene (reference sequence). The CDR3 spans 15 residues.

This clonotype showed up many times. This rearrangement joins TRBV5-1 to TRBJ2-7; maybe TRBD1 (5 bases). Germline V gene data show CDR1 as SGHRS and CDR2 as YFSETQ. The CDR3 sequence is 13 residues long. With 0 bases removed from V and 7 bases from J, the gap between germline ends came to 11 bases. DNA for the CDR3: TGCGCCAGCAGCTTGGGTGGGGCTAGGGAGCAGTACTTC. It yields the protein CASSLGGAREQYF.

This chain joins TRBV6-1 and TRBJ2-5; D might be TRBD1 (5 bases). CDR1 MNHNS and CDR2 SASEGT come from the germline V gene. Trimming pared 10 bases from V and 7 bases from J, leaving 25 bases between. The CDR3 totals 15 residues. The DNA of the CDR3 is TGTGCCACCAGCCCGGTGGGGCAGAGTATAGGGACCCAGTACTTC. Protein sequence: CATSPVGQSIGTQYF.

Many counts were recorded for this clonotype. The chain links TRBV20-1 to TRBJ2-7, with 7 positions matching TRBD2. The CDR3 sequence is 16 residues long. J was trimmed by 0 bases and V by 0 bases; bases with no gene match: 8. Germline values: CDR1 DFQATT, CDR2 SNEGSKA (reference sequence). The CDR3 DNA reads as TGCAGTGCTAGAGATCCACTAGCGTCGATCTCCTACGAGCAGTACTTC. Translating it yields CSARDPLASISYEQYF.

This clonotype was observed many times. The gene calls are TRBV15 and TRBJ2-7; 10 nucleotides agree with TRBD2. Germline CDR1 reads LNHNV; CDR2 reads YYDKDF (reference sequence). This CDR3 contains 17 residues. V lost 3 bases to trimming and J lost 1 base; unmatched junction nucleotides: 9. In DNA form, the CDR3 reads TGTGCCACCAGCAGGGCAGGACTAGCGGCCAAATCCTACGAGCAGTACTTC. This translates into CATSRAGLAAKSYEQYF.

This clonotype was seen many times. This CDR3 reads CASSIREETQYF. CDR3 nucleotide sequence: TGTGCCAGCAGCATAAGGGAGGAGACCCAGTACTTC. This chain joins TRBV6-2 or TRBV6-3 and TRBJ2-5; tentatively, D is TRBD2 (5 bases). The ends were cut back, 6 bases at V and 5 bases at J, with 10 bases in the middle. Germline lookup yields CDR1 MNHEY and CDR2 SVGEGT. CDR3 length: 12 residues.

This clonotype was detected only a few times. The V and J genes are TRBV19 and TRBJ1-1, with D uncertain. In germline, CDR1 is LNHDA, CDR2 SQIVND (reference sequence). CDR3 length: 13 residues. V was cut by 3 bases and J by 1 base, with 6 bases left in between. The CDR3 sequence is CASSMNGNTEAFF. CDR3 bases: TGTGCCAGTAGTATGAATGGGAACACTGAAGCTTTCTTT.